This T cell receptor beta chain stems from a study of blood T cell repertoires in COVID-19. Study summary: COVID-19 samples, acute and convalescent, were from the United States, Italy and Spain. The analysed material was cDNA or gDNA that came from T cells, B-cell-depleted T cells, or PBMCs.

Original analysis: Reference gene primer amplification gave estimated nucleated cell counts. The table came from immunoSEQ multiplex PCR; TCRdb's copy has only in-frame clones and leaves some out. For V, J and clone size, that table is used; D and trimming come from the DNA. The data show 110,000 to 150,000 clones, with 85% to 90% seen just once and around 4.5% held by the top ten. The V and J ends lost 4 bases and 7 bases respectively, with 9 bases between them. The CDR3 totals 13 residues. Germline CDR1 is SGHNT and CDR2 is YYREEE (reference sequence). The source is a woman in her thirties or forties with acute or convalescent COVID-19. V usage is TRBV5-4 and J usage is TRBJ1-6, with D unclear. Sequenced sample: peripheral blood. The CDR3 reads CASSILRNSPLHF. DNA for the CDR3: TGTGCCAGCAGCATATTGAGAAATTCACCCCTCCACTTT. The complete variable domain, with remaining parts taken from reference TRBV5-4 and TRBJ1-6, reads ETGVTQSPTHLIKTRGQQVTLRCSSQSGHNTVSWYQQALGQGPQFIFQYYREEENGRGNFPPRFSGLQFPNYSSELNVNALELDDSALYLCASSILRNSPLHFGNGTRLTVT.